These 8 T cell receptor beta chains came from one sample sequenced in a study of beta chain features in type 1 diabetes. The whole isolated RNA underwent reverse transcription, so sequencing captured expressed TCRB transcripts. Clones were read by immunoSEQ multiplex PCR, and TCRdb kept only the in-frame ones, dropping some. The sample consists of about 110,000 clones, approximately 37% of them appearing once. Source material: stem cell memory CD4+ T cells from blood. These receptors were taken from a woman aged 18-29 years in good health.

This chain links TRBV5-1 with TRBJ2-7; a weak D match, TRBD2 (5 bases). V was pared by 2 bases and J by 2 bases, with 11 bases between. The CDR3 sequence is 14 residues long. Germline V lookup: CDR1 SGHRS, CDR2 YFSETQ. This chain's CDR3 is CASSFSVTAYEQYF. For the CDR3, the DNA is TGCGCCAGCAGCTTTAGCGTTACCGCCTACGAGCAGTACTTC.

This clone has a single count. CDR3 sequence (DNA): TGTGCCAGCAGCGCAGTTAATGAGCAGTTCTTC. Its protein is CASSAVNEQFF. This rearrangement joins TRBV11-2 to TRBJ2-1, with D unclear. CDR3 size: 11 residues. Trimming took 5 bases from V and 7 from J, leaving 6 bases between them. CDR1 SGHAT and CDR2 FQNNGV come from the germline V gene.

V usage is TRBV27 and J usage is TRBJ2-3; maybe TRBD1 (6 bases). Germline V gene data show CDR1 as MNHEY and CDR2 as SMNVEV (reference sequence). The CDR3 totals 15 residues. Trimming stripped 3 bases from V and 0 bases from J, with 10 bases between. The chain's CDR3 is CASSLGHLSTDTQYF. CDR3 in DNA: TGTGCCAGCAGTTTGGGACACTTAAGCACAGATACGCAGTATTTT.

This sequence joins TRBV7-8 and TRBJ2-3; the D is unclear. This CDR3 comprises 19 residues. Germline CDR1 reads SGHVS; CDR2 reads FQNEAQ. Trimming took 1 base from V and 0 from J, leaving 20 bases between them. CDR3 loop: CASSLGARDDLPSTDTQYF. The CDR3, as DNA: TGTGCCAGCAGCTTAGGGGCCCGAGACGATCTCCCTAGCACAGATACGCAGTATTTT.

J is TRBJ2-5 and V is TRBV15, with D possibly being TRBD1 (5 bases). This CDR3 region has 16 residues. Trimming shortened V by 0 bases and J by 6 bases, and 17 bases separated the two germline ends. Germline V gene data show CDR1 as LNHNV and CDR2 as YYDKDF (reference sequence). The CDR3 DNA reads TGTGCCACCAGCAGAGATCTCAGGAGACAGCGAAAGACCCAGTACTTC. Its protein is CATSRDLRRQRKTQYF.

This chain uses TRBV15 with TRBJ2-1, with D possibly matching TRBD2 (6 bases). Trimming removed 8 bases from V and 5 bases from J, with 13 bases in between. CDR3 length: 13 amino acids. Germline assignment: CDR1 LNHNV and CDR2 YYDKDF (reference sequence). CDR3 nucleotides: TGTGCCACCCGGGAGAGGGGAAACAATGAGCAGTTCTTC. It translates to CATRERGNNEQFF.

This sequence joins TRBV7-9 and TRBJ1-1; 8 nucleotides align to TRBD1. Per the germline V gene, CDR1 is SEHNR and CDR2 is FQNEAQ (reference sequence). V was clipped by 7 bases and J by 4 bases; unmatched bases: 8. The CDR3 is made up of 14 amino acids. The CDR3 region is CASTLDRGGTEAFF. In nucleotides, the CDR3 is TGTGCCAGCACCCTAGACAGGGGAGGCACTGAAGCTTTCTTT.

The rearrangement uses TRBV4-1 and TRBJ2-1, with TRBD2 matching 12 bases. Germline lookup yields CDR1 MGHRA and CDR2 YSYEKL. After removal of 2 bases from V and 5 bases from J, the junction contained 7 bases not matched to a gene. The CDR3 totals 17 residues. This CDR3 is CASSQRRTSGVDNEQFF. CDR3 in DNA: TGCGCCAGCAGCCAACGCCGGACTAGCGGGGTAGACAATGAGCAGTTCTTC.